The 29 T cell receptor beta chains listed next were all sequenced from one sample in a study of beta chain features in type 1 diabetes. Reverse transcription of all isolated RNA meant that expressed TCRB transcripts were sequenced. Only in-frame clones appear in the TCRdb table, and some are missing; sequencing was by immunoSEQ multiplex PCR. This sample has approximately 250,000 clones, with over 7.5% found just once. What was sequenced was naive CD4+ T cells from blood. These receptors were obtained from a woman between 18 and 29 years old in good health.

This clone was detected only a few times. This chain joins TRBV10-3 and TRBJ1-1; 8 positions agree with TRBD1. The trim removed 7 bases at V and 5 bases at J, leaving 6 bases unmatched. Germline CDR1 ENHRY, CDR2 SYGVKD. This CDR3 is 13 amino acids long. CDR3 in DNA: TGTGCCATCACTAGGACAGGGAGGACTGAAGCTTTCTTT. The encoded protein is CAITRTGRTEAFF.

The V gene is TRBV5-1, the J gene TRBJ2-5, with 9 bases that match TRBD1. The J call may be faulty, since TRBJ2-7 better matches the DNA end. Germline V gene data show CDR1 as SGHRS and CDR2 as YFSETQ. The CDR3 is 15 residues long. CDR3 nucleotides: TGCGCCAGCAGCTTGGCCTCGGGACAGGGAGTCGAGCAGTACTTC. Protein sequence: CASSLASGQGVEQYF.

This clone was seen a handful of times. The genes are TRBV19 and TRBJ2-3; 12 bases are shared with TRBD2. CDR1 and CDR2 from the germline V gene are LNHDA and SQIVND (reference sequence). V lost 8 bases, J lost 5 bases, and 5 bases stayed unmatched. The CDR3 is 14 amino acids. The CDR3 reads CASSTSGRGDTQYF. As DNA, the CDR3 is TGTGCCAGTTCGACTAGCGGGAGAGGAGATACGCAGTATTTT.

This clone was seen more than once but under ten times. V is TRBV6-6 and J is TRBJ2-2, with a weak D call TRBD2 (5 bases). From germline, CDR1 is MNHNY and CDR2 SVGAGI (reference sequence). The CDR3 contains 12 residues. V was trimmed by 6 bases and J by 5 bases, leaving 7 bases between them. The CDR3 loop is CASRPGTGELFF. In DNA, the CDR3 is TGTGCCAGCAGACCGGGAACCGGGGAGCTGTTTTTT.

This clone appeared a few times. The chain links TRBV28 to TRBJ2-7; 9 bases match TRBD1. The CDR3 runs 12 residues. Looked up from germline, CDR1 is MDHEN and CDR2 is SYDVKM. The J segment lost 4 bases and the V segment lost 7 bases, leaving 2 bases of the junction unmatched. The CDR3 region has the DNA TGTGCCAGCAAGACAGGGGGGTACGAGCAGTACTTC. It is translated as CASKTGGYEQYF.

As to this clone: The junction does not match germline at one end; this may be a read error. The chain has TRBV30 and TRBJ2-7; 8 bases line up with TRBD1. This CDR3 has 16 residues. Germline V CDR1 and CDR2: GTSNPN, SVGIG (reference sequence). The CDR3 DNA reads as TGTGCCTGGTGGGGCGTTGGCTTCCCGACCGACAGGGGTTTGCACTTC. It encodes CAWWGVGFPTDRGLHF.

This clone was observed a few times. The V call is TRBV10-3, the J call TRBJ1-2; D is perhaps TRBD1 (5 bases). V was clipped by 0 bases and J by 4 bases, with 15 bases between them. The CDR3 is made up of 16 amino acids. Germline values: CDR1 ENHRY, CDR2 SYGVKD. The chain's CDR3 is CAISESARVVRYGYTF. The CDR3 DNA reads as TGTGCCATCAGTGAGTCGGCCAGGGTCGTCCGCTATGGCTACACCTTC.

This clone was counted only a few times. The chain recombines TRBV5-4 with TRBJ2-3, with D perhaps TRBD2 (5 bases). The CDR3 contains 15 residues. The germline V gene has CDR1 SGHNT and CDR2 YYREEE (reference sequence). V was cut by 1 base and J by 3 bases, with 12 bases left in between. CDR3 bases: TGTGCCAGCAGCTTGCAGAGGGTCGGGACAGATACGCAGTATTTT. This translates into CASSLQRVGTDTQYF.

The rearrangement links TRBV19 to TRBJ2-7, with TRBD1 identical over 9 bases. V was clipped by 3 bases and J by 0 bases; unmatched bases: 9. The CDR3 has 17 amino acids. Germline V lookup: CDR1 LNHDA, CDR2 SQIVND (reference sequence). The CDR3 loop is CASSMGAGTGTSYEQYF. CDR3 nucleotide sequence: TGTGCCAGTAGTATGGGGGCGGGGACAGGGACCTCCTACGAGCAGTACTTC.

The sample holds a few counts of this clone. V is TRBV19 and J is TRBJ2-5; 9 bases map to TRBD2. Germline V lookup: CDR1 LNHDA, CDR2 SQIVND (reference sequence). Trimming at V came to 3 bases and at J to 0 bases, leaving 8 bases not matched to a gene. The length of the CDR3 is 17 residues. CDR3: CASSIWLEREDQETQYF. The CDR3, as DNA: TGTGCCAGTAGTATTTGGCTGGAGCGGGAGGACCAAGAGACCCAGTACTTC.

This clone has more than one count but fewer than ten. CDR3 bases: TGTGCCTGGAGCCGTCCACTAGCGGGAGGGCCGTCGGCCGGGGAGCTGTTTTTT. Translating gives CAWSRPLAGGPSAGELFF. This chain uses TRBV30 with TRBJ2-2; TRBD2 matches 13 bases. J gave up 6 bases and V 3 bases, and 13 bases lay outside the gene matches. Germline V gene data show CDR1 as GTSNPN and CDR2 as SVGIG (reference sequence). This CDR3 is built from 18 residues. Drawing the rest from reference TRBV30 and TRBJ2-2, the complete variable domain is SQTIHQWPATLVQPVGSPLSLECTVEGTSNPNLYWYRQAAGRGLQLLFYSVGIGQISSEVPQNLSASRPQDRQFILSSKKLLLSDSGFYLCAWSRPLAGGPSAGELFFGEGSRLTVL.

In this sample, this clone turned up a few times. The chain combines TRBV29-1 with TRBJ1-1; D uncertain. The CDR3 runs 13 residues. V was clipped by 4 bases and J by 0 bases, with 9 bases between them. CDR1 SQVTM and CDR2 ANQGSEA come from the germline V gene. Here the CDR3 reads CSVANGMNTEAFF. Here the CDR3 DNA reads TGCAGCGTTGCAAACGGTATGAACACTGAAGCTTTCTTT.

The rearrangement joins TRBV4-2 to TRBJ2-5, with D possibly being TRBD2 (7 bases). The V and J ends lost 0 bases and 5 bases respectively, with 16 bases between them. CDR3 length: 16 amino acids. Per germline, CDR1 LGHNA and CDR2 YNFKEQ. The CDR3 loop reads CASSQDGRGAGETQYF. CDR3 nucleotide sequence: TGTGCCAGCAGCCAAGATGGGAGGGGGGCCGGGGAGACCCAGTACTTC.

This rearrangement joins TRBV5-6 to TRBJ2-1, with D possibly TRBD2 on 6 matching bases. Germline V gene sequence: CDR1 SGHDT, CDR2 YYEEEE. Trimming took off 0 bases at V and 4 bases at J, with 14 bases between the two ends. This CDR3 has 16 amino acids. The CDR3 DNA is TGTGCCAGCAGCTTGGATGTTAGCGGCCTATACAATGAGCAGTTCTTC. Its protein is CASSLDVSGLYNEQFF.

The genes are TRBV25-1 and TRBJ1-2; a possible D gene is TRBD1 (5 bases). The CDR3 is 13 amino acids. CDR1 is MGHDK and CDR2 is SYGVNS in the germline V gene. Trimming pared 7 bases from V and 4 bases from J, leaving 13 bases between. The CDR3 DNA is TGTGCCAGCAACGGCCTGGGGGGCTATGGCTACACCTTC. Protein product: CASNGLGGYGYTF.

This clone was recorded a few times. CDR3 sequence: CASTTNGGNQPQHF. For the CDR3, the DNA is TGTGCCAGCACGACAAACGGGGGGAATCAGCCCCAGCATTTT. The chain employs TRBV6-1 and TRBJ1-5, with a tentative D call TRBD1 (5 bases). The CDR3 has 14 amino acids. Trimming cost V 7 bases and J 4 bases, with 14 bases left between them. Germline V lookup: CDR1 MNHNS, CDR2 SASEGT.

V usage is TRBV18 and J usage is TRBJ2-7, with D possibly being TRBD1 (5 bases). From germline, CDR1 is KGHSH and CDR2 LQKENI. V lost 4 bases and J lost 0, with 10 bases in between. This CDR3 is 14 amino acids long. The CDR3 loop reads CASSRSQGSYEQYF. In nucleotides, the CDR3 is TGTGCCAGCTCACGGTCCCAGGGCTCCTACGAGCAGTACTTC. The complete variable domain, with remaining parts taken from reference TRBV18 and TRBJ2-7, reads NAGVMQNPRHLVRRRGQEARLRCSPMKGHSHVYWYRQLPEEGLKFMVYLQKENIIDESGMPKERFSAEFPKEGPSILRIQQVVRGDSAAYFCASSRSQGSYEQYFGPGTRLTVT.

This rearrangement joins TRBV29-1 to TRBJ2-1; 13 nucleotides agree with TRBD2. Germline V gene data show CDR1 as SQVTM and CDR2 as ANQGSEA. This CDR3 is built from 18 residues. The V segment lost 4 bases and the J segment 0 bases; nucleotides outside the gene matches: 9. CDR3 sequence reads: CSVGGLAGAESSYNEQFF. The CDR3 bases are TGCAGCGTTGGAGGACTAGCGGGGGCCGAAAGCTCCTACAATGAGCAGTTCTTC.

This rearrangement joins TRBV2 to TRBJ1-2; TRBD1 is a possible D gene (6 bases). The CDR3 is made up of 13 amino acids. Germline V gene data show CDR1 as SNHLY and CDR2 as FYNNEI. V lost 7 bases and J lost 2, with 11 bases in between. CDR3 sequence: CASTTDRNYGYTF. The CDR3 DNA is TGTGCCAGCACTACGGACAGAAACTATGGCTACACCTTC.

The CDR3 region is CSVDNNQSGELFF. As DNA, the CDR3 is TGCAGCGTTGACAACAATCAATCCGGGGAGCTGTTTTTT. The J gene is TRBJ2-2, the V gene TRBV29-1; D unclear. CDR1 and CDR2 (germline): SQVTM, ANQGSEA. V lost 3 bases and J 6 bases, leaving 11 bases between the germline ends. The CDR3 is made up of 13 amino acids.

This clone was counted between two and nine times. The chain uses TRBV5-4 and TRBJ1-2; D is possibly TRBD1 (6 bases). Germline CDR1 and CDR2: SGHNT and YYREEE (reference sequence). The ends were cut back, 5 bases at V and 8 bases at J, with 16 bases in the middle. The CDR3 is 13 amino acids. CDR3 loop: CASSRAGGQGYTF. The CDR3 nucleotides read TGTGCCAGCAGTCGTGCCGGGGGGCAGGGCTACACCTTC.

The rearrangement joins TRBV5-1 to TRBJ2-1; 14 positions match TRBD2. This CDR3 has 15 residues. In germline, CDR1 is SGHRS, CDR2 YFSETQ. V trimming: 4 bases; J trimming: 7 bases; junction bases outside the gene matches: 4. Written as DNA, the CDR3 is TGCGCCAGCAGCCAAGGACTAGCGGGGGGAAATGAGCAGTTCTTC. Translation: CASSQGLAGGNEQFF. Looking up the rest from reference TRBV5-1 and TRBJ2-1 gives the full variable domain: KAGVTQTPRYLIKTRGQQVTLSCSPISGHRSVSWYQQTPGQGLQFLFEYFSETQRNKGNFPGRFSGRQFSNSRSEMNVSTLELGDSALYLCASSQGLAGGNEQFFGPGTRLTVL.

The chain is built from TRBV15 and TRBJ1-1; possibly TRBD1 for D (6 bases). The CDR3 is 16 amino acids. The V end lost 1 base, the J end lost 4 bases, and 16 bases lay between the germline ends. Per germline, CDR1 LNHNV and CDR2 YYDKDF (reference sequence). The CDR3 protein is CATSRAAGRGGTEAFF. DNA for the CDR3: TGTGCCACCAGCAGAGCGGCCGGGCGAGGGGGCACTGAAGCTTTCTTT.

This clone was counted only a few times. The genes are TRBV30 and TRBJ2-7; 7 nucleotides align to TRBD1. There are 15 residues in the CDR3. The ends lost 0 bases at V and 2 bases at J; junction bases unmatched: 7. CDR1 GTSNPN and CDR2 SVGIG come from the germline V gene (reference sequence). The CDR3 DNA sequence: TGTGCCTGGAGTGTAGGGGGCCGTACCACCTACGAGCAGTACTTC. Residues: CAWSVGGRTTYEQYF.

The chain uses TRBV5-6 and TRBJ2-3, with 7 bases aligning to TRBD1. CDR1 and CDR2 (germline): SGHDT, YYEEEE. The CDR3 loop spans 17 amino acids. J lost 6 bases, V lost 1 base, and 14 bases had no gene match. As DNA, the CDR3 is TGTGCCAGCAGCTTGAGAGGGGGCGCAACGGGAATTGATACGCAGTATTTT. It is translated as CASSLRGGATGIDTQYF.

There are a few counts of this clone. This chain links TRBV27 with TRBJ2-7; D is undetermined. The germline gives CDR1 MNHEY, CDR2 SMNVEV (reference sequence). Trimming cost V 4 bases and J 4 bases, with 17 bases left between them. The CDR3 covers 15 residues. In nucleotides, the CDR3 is TGTGCCAGCAGTTCACCGGGTCAACTTGTTTACGAGCAGTACTTC. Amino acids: CASSSPGQLVYEQYF.

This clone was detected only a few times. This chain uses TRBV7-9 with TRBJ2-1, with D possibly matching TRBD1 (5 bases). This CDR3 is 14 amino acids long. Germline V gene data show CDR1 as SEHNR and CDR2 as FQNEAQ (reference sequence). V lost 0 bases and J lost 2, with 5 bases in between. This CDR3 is CASSLAQAYNEQFF. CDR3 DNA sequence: TGTGCCAGCAGCTTAGCACAGGCCTACAATGAGCAGTTCTTC.

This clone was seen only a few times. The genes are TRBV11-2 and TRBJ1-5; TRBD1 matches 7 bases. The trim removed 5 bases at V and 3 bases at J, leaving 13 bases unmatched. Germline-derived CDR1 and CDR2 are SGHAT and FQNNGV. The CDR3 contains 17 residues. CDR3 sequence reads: CASSPNAGTATNQPQHF. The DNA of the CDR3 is TGTGCCAGCAGCCCGAACGCCGGGACAGCAACCAATCAGCCCCAGCATTTT.

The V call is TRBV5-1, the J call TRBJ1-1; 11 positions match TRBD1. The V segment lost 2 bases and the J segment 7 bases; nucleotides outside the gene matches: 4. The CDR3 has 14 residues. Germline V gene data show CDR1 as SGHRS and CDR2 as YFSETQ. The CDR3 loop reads CASSLGQGAREAFF. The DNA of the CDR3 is TGCGCCAGCAGCTTAGGACAGGGGGCGCGTGAAGCTTTCTTT.